The 32 T cell receptor beta chains given below trace back to one sample, sequenced in a study of PD-L1 blockade in urothelial cancer. Here immunoSEQ multiplex PCR was the method, and the copy in TCRdb shows in-frame clones only, minus some. In the table there are some 100,000 clones, 91% of which are singletons. The sequencing used PBMCs, collected around atezolizumab (anti-PD-L1) treatment. Source of these receptors: a woman older than 75 with urothelial cancer.

This clone was recorded a few times. The genes are TRBV7-8 and TRBJ2-1; 11 nucleotides agree with TRBD2. J gave up 10 bases and V 2 bases, and 1 base lay outside the gene matches. Germline V gives CDR1 SGHVS, CDR2 FQNEAQ. The CDR3 loop spans 13 amino acids. CDR3 in amino acids: CASSLRTSGEQFF. The CDR3 DNA reads TGTGCCAGCAGCTTAAGGACTAGCGGGGAGCAGTTCTTC.

Worth noting for this clone: Other DNA sequences in this specimen translate into the identical CDR3. The V and J genes are TRBV5-1 and TRBJ2-7, with 10 positions matching TRBD1. Unmatched junction bases numbered 2, after V lost 3 bases and J lost 2 bases. Looked up from germline, CDR1 is SGHRS and CDR2 is YFSETQ. The CDR3 covers 14 residues. CDR3 sequence: CASSSGQGAYEQYF. The CDR3 nucleotides are TGCGCCAGCAGCTCAGGACAGGGGGCCTACGAGCAGTACTTC.

This chain links TRBV5-4 with TRBJ2-7; 7 bases agree with TRBD1. There are 14 residues in the CDR3. Trimming removed 0 bases from V and 6 bases from J; junction bases left unmatched: 6. Germline V gives CDR1 SGHNT, CDR2 YYREEE (reference sequence). The CDR3 reads CASSLVGGEGEQYF. The CDR3, as DNA: TGTGCCAGCAGCTTGGTAGGGGGCGAGGGCGAGCAGTACTTC. Full variable domain (outside the CDR3, taken from reference TRBV5-4 and TRBJ2-7): ETGVTQSPTHLIKTRGQQVTLRCSSQSGHNTVSWYQQALGQGPQFIFQYYREEENGRGNFPPRFSGLQFPNYSSELNVNALELDDSALYLCASSLVGGEGEQYFGPGTRLTVT.

The V and J genes are TRBV28 and TRBJ1-5; 7 nucleotides line up with TRBD1. With V trimmed by 4 bases and J by 2 bases, 2 bases remained unmatched. This CDR3 region has 14 residues. The V gene's germline CDR1 is MDHEN and CDR2 SYDVKM. The CDR3 sequence is CASSSGQRNQPQHF. CDR3 DNA: TGTGCCAGCAGTTCGGGACAGCGCAATCAGCCCCAGCATTTT.

The CDR3 sequence is CAWSSTGPGNIQYF. CDR3 DNA: TGTGCCTGGAGTTCCACCGGTCCGGGAAACATTCAGTACTTC. The genes are TRBV30 and TRBJ2-4; D ambiguous. Per germline, CDR1 GTSNPN and CDR2 SVGIG (reference sequence). The CDR3 is 14 amino acids. Trimming removed 2 bases from V and 6 bases from J, with 14 bases in between.

V and J are TRBV19 and TRBJ2-2; 9 bases align to TRBD1. In germline, CDR1 is LNHDA, CDR2 SQIVND (reference sequence). The CDR3 covers 16 residues. V dropped 10 bases and J dropped 5; count of bases not matched to a gene: 14. Here the CDR3 DNA reads TGTGCCACTGTTGCGTCCGGGACAGGGAGAACCGGGGAGCTGTTTTTT. Protein: CATVASGTGRTGELFF.

The V call is TRBV11-2, the J call TRBJ1-2, with 7 nucleotides matching TRBD1. Trimming took 5 bases from V and 4 from J; bases not matched to a gene: 4. The germline V gene has CDR1 SGHAT and CDR2 FQNNGV. CDR3 length equals 13 residues. The DNA of the CDR3 is TGTGCCAGCAGCCCCCGGGACAGCTATGGCTACACCTTC. Translating gives CASSPRDSYGYTF.

The CDR3 region is CASLGQINYGYTF. As DNA, the CDR3 is TGTGCCAGCTTGGGACAGATCAACTATGGCTACACCTTC. J is TRBJ1-2 and V is TRBV6-1; 7 bases fit TRBD1. Germline V lookup: CDR1 MNHNS, CDR2 SASEGT. The CDR3 length is 13 residues. The J segment lost 2 bases and the V segment lost 8 bases, leaving 5 bases of the junction unmatched.

The J gene is TRBJ1-5, the V gene TRBV27; a possible D gene is TRBD1 (5 bases). This CDR3 comprises 13 residues. Trimming removed 2 bases from V and 6 bases from J, with 8 bases in between. Germline V lookup: CDR1 MNHEY, CDR2 SMNVEV (reference sequence). This CDR3 is CASSLGGIQPQHF. The CDR3 nucleotides are TGTGCCAGCAGTTTAGGGGGGATTCAGCCCCAGCATTTT.

The chain has TRBV6-5 and TRBJ2-7; 10 nucleotides agree with TRBD1. CDR1 is MNHEY, CDR2 SVGAGI, per germline. V shed 4 bases, J shed 6 bases, and the junction held 6 bases outside the gene matches. CDR3 length: 14 residues. In DNA form, the CDR3 reads TGTGCCAGCAGTTGGGGACAGGGGTCTTTCGAGCAGTACTTC. This gives the protein CASSWGQGSFEQYF.

The chain uses TRBV2 and TRBJ2-4; tentatively, D is TRBD1 (6 bases). Germline V gene data show CDR1 as SNHLY and CDR2 as FYNNEI. This CDR3 is 13 amino acids long. Deletions cut 2 bases from V and 6 bases from J, with 8 bases between. CDR3: CASSETDRNIQYF. In nucleotides, the CDR3 is TGTGCCAGCAGTGAAACGGACAGAAACATTCAGTACTTC. The full variable domain, with the rest looked up from reference TRBV2 and TRBJ2-4, is EPEVTQTPSHQVTQMGQEVILRCVPISNHLYFYWYRQILGQKVEFLVSFYNNEISEKSEIFDDQFSVERPDGSNFTLKIRSTKLEDSAMYFCASSETDRNIQYFGAGTRLSVL.

The J gene is TRBJ1-2, the V gene TRBV27, with TRBD1 matching 7 bases. CDR1 is MNHEY and CDR2 is SMNVEV in the germline V gene (reference sequence). Losses at the gene ends were 3 bases for V and 8 bases for J; bases not matched to a gene: 6. CDR3 length equals 13 residues. The CDR3 loop is CASSFEGARGYTF. In DNA form, the CDR3 reads TGTGCCAGCAGTTTTGAGGGGGCACGGGGCTACACCTTC.

This chain joins TRBV7-3 and TRBJ2-3; 12 bases are shared with TRBD2. J gave up 2 bases and V 4 bases, and 10 bases lay outside the gene matches. The CDR3 contains 18 residues. Germline assignment: CDR1 SGHTA and CDR2 FQGTGA. The CDR3 is CASSYGTSGFGATDTQYF. In DNA form, the CDR3 reads TGTGCCAGCAGCTACGGGACTAGCGGGTTCGGGGCCACAGATACGCAGTATTTT.

This clone was seen only once. This sequence joins TRBV27 and TRBJ2-1; 10 bases are shared with TRBD2. The CDR3 spans 14 residues. Germline CDR1 reads MNHEY; CDR2 reads SMNVEV (reference sequence). V was clipped by 5 bases and J by 15 bases; unmatched bases: 13. The CDR3, as DNA: TGTGCCAGCAGTCCTTTAGCGGGAGGCTCTGGATCGTTCTTC. Translating it yields CASSPLAGGSGSFF.

The genes are TRBV27 and TRBJ1-2, with 8 nucleotides matching TRBD1. Trimming removed 6 bases from V and 4 bases from J; junction bases left unmatched: 10. The germline gives CDR1 MNHEY, CDR2 SMNVEV (reference sequence). The CDR3 has 15 amino acids. In DNA form, the CDR3 reads TGTGCCAGCAGAGAGAGGACAGGGAACCCCTATGGCTACACCTTC. Translated: CASRERTGNPYGYTF.

The genes are TRBV15 and TRBJ1-1, with 9 positions matching TRBD1. J was trimmed by 5 bases and V by 4 bases; bases with no gene match: 8. This CDR3 is built from 15 residues. CDR1 LNHNV and CDR2 YYDKDF come from the germline V gene (reference sequence). The CDR3 DNA reads TGTGCCACCAGCATCACCGGACAGGGGCAGACTGAAGCTTTCTTT. Protein sequence: CATSITGQGQTEAFF.

V is TRBV6-5 and J is TRBJ1-5; the D gene is possibly TRBD1 (6 bases). Germline V gene sequence: CDR1 MNHEY, CDR2 SVGAGI. CDR3 length equals 15 residues. Trimming removed 6 bases at V and 0 bases at J, with 12 bases between. This CDR3 is CASRGGVYSNQPQHF. In nucleotides, the CDR3 is TGTGCCAGCAGAGGGGGGGTTTATAGCAATCAGCCCCAGCATTTT.

This clone came up once. The CDR3 coding sequence is TGTGCCAGCAGCTCACTACAGGAGTCAGATACGCAGTATTTT. It specifies CASSSLQESDTQYF. The chain employs TRBV11-3 and TRBJ2-3; D might be TRBD1 (5 bases). CDR1 and CDR2 (germline): SGHNT, YENEEA. The CDR3 spans 14 residues. V lost 4 bases and J lost 4, with 12 bases in between.

J is TRBJ1-4 and V is TRBV2; 11 bases agree with TRBD1. J lost 7 bases, V lost 8 bases, and 9 bases had no gene match. CDR3 length equals 15 residues. The germline gives CDR1 SNHLY, CDR2 FYNNEI. The CDR3 DNA reads TGTGCCAGCCGGACAGGGGGCCTGTCTGCTGAAAAACTGTTTTTT. This codes for CASRTGGLSAEKLFF.

V gene TRBV27 combines with J gene TRBJ2-1; D may be TRBD2 (6 bases). Trimming took off 0 bases at V and 1 base at J, with 7 bases between the two ends. Germline CDR1 MNHEY, CDR2 SMNVEV (reference sequence). This CDR3 comprises 15 residues. CDR3 DNA sequence: TGTGCCAGCAGTTTATCGCGGGAATCCTACAATGAGCAGTTCTTC. This sequence encodes CASSLSRESYNEQFF.

This chain uses TRBV6-1 with TRBJ1-1; D is unclear. Per germline, CDR1 MNHNS and CDR2 SASEGT. The CDR3 length is 12 residues. Trimming left V 3 bases short and J 6 bases short, with 8 bases between. In DNA, the CDR3 is TGTGCCAGCAGTGACCTATACTCTGAAGCTTTCTTT. This sequence encodes CASSDLYSEAFF.

The chain has TRBV18 and TRBJ2-5, with TRBD2 matching 10 bases. J gave up 4 bases and V 3 bases, and 11 bases lay outside the gene matches. The CDR3 totals 17 residues. CDR1 KGHSH and CDR2 LQKENI come from the germline V gene. The CDR3 loop is CASSPILAGMSGETQYF. The DNA for the CDR3 is TGTGCCAGCTCACCTATACTAGCGGGAATGTCGGGAGAGACCCAGTACTTC.

The chain joins TRBV27 to TRBJ2-1; D is perhaps TRBD2 (6 bases). This CDR3 comprises 13 residues. The germline V and J ends were trimmed by 2 bases and 10 bases, with 12 bases remaining between them. Germline V gene data show CDR1 as MNHEY and CDR2 as SMNVEV (reference sequence). CDR3 DNA: TGTGCCAGCAGTTTAAACGGGAGAGGGGAGCAGTTCTTC. It encodes CASSLNGRGEQFF.

The gene calls are TRBV30 and TRBJ1-3; D is unresolved. V dropped 0 bases and J dropped 4 bases, with 16 bases sitting between them. CDR1 is GTSNPN and CDR2 is SVGIG in the germline V gene (reference sequence). CDR3 length: 16 amino acids. In nucleotides, the CDR3 is TGTGCCTGGAGTGTACGTCGCGGTCTCATGGGAAACACCATATATTTT. This codes for CAWSVRRGLMGNTIYF. The variable domain in full, completed from reference TRBV30 and TRBJ1-3, reads SQTIHQWPATLVQPVGSPLSLECTVEGTSNPNLYWYRQAAGRGLQLLFYSVGIGQISSEVPQNLSASRPQDRQFILSSKKLLLSDSGFYLCAWSVRRGLMGNTIYFGEGSWLTVV.

This clone was seen just once. For the CDR3, the DNA is TGTGCCAGCTCACCCGACACTGAAGCTTTCTTT. This codes for CASSPDTEAFF. The chain links TRBV18 to TRBJ1-1; D gene uncertain. Germline assignment: CDR1 KGHSH and CDR2 LQKENI. The CDR3 is made up of 11 amino acids. The V and J ends lost 3 bases and 3 bases respectively, with 2 bases between them.

J is TRBJ1-4 and V is TRBV7-8; TRBD1 matches at 7 bases. This CDR3 contains 17 residues. Germline loops: CDR1 SGHVS, CDR2 FQNEAQ. V trimming: 2 bases; J trimming: 4 bases; junction bases outside the gene matches: 10. CDR3 in amino acids: CASSLKLQTGVNEKLFF. The CDR3 DNA reads TGTGCCAGCAGCTTAAAGCTACAAACAGGGGTTAATGAAAAACTGTTTTTT.

Comments on this clone: A junction boundary mismatches the germline segment, possibly from a read error. The V and J genes are TRBV30 and TRBJ1-2, with 7 nucleotides matching TRBD1. In germline, CDR1 is GTSNPN, CDR2 SVGIG (reference sequence). The CDR3 extends over 12 amino acids. CDR3 region: CAWIPTRGPLVF. In DNA form, the CDR3 reads TGTGCCTGGATCCCCACAAGGGGGCCCCTAGTCTTC.

This chain links TRBV27 with TRBJ1-4, with D unclear. V was trimmed by 6 bases and J by 4 bases, leaving 9 bases between them. The CDR3 has 13 residues. Germline lookup yields CDR1 MNHEY and CDR2 SMNVEV (reference sequence). The CDR3 here is CASSIYSNEKLFF. For the CDR3, the DNA is TGTGCCAGCAGCATTTACAGTAATGAAAAACTGTTTTTT. The whole variable domain, filled in from reference TRBV27 and TRBJ1-4, reads EAQVTQNPRYLITVTGKKLTVTCSQNMNHEYMSWYRQDPGLGLRQIYYSMNVEVTDKGDVPEGYKVSRKEKRNFPLILESPSPNQTSLYFCASSIYSNEKLFFGSGTQLSVL.

The chain recombines TRBV28 with TRBJ1-1, with 8 positions matching TRBD1. Germline V gene sequence: CDR1 MDHEN, CDR2 SYDVKM. The CDR3 is 16 amino acids. Trimming removed 6 bases from V and 3 bases from J; junction bases left unmatched: 12. CDR3 DNA: TGTGCCAGCAGCCAAGGCGACAGGGGCGGGTACACTGAAGCTTTCTTT. Protein: CASSQGDRGGYTEAFF.

A single count supports this clone. The CDR3 loop reads CASSGQGHNSGNTIYF. The CDR3 DNA reads as TGTGCCAGCAGCGGTCAGGGACACAACTCTGGAAACACCATATATTTT. This chain uses TRBV7-9 with TRBJ1-3; the D gene is possibly TRBD1 (6 bases). V lost 5 bases, J lost 0 bases, and 14 bases lay in between. The CDR3 is made up of 16 amino acids. CDR1 and CDR2 from the germline V gene are SEHNR and FQNEAQ (reference sequence).

This rearrangement joins TRBV19 to TRBJ1-2, with TRBD1 matching over 7 bases. The junction had 17 bases not matched to a gene; V was cut back by 7 bases and J by 3 bases. The CDR3 runs 17 residues. In germline, CDR1 is LNHDA, CDR2 SQIVND (reference sequence). CDR3 sequence: CASKTTPGRRGDYGYTF. CDR3 coding DNA: TGTGCCAGTAAAACTACACCGGGACGCAGGGGGGACTATGGCTACACCTTC.

The V gene is TRBV5-1, the J gene TRBJ2-1; 10 nucleotides line up with TRBD2. This CDR3 is built from 16 residues. The V gene end was trimmed by 4 bases and the J gene end by 7 bases; junction bases not matched to a gene: 11. Germline V gene sequence: CDR1 SGHRS, CDR2 YFSETQ. The CDR3 DNA is TGCGCCAGCAGCCCCCCTGGACTAGCGGAGGGGAATGAGCAGTTCTTC. Translated, it gives CASSPPGLAEGNEQFF.